The 10 T cell receptor beta chains given below trace back to one sample, sequenced in a study of blood T cell repertoires in COVID-19. The data were produced by immunoSEQ multiplex PCR, yet TCRdb's version contains in-frame clones alone and is incomplete. The sample lists about 300,000 clones; less than 90% were seen once. Sequencing used peripheral blood. These receptors came from a human donor in a cohort sampled during active COVID-19.

The chain is built from TRBV5-1 and TRBJ2-1; possible D gene TRBD1, 6 bases. With 4 bases removed from V and 9 bases from J, the gap between germline ends came to 20 bases. Per germline, CDR1 SGHRS and CDR2 YFSETQ. This CDR3 contains 15 residues. CDR3 sequence: CASSIRQAGGGEQFF. The CDR3 DNA sequence: TGCGCCAGCAGCATTAGACAGGCAGGTGGCGGTGAGCAGTTCTTC.

V and J are TRBV10-3 and TRBJ2-7, with 8 positions matching TRBD2. V shed 9 bases, J shed 0 bases, and the junction held 7 bases outside the gene matches. The CDR3 has 14 residues. Germline V gene lookup returns CDR1 ENHRY and CDR2 SYGVKD. CDR3 sequence reads: CAIGRGTSSYEQYF. CDR3 DNA sequence: TGTGCCATTGGGAGGGGGACTAGCTCCTACGAGCAGTACTTC.

This chain connects TRBV4-1 to TRBJ2-7; 15 bases are a match to TRBD2. The CDR3 spans 16 residues. Looked up from germline, CDR1 is MGHRA and CDR2 is YSYEKL. The V segment lost 2 bases and the J segment 9 bases; nucleotides outside the gene matches: 8. The CDR3 loop reads CASSQPRTSGRAMQYF. For the CDR3, the DNA is TGCGCCAGCAGCCAACCACGGACTAGCGGGAGGGCTATGCAGTACTTC.

The rearrangement uses TRBV7-6 and TRBJ2-2; D might be TRBD1 (5 bases). The CDR3 extends over 15 amino acids. The V and J ends lost 5 bases and 8 bases respectively, with 18 bases between them. CDR1 and CDR2 (germline): SGHVS, FNYEAQ. CDR3 nucleotide sequence: TGTGCCAGCAGCGAGACGTCAGGGTTTTTGGGGGAGCTGTTTTTT. Amino acids: CASSETSGFLGELFF.

The rearrangement joins TRBV5-6 to TRBJ2-3, with D possibly matching TRBD2 (5 bases). Trimming shortened V by 1 base and J by 2 bases, and 14 bases separated the two germline ends. This CDR3 spans 16 amino acids. Germline CDR1 and CDR2: SGHDT and YYEEEE. CDR3 residues: CASSLIGTRYTDTQYF. DNA for the CDR3: TGTGCCAGCAGCTTGATTGGAACTAGATACACAGATACGCAGTATTTT.

The chain links TRBV3-1 (or the pseudogene TRBV3-2) to TRBJ2-1, with 8 bases identical to TRBD2. Germline V gene lookup returns CDR1 LGHDT and CDR2 YNNKEL (reference sequence). This CDR3 region has 15 residues. V was clipped by 0 bases and J by 6 bases; unmatched bases: 4. CDR3 protein: CASSQDSLAGNEQFF. In nucleotides, the CDR3 is TGTGCCAGCAGCCAAGATAGTCTAGCGGGCAATGAGCAGTTCTTC.

The table lists this clone with a few counts. Distinct nucleotide sequences in the sample also encode this CDR3. The chain recombines TRBV3-1 (or the pseudogene TRBV3-2) with TRBJ2-5; TRBD2 matches 11 bases. In germline, CDR1 is LGHDT, CDR2 YNNKEL (reference sequence). The CDR3 contains 15 residues. V shed 1 base, J shed 5 bases, and the junction held 3 bases outside the gene matches. This CDR3 is CASSQALAGGETQYF. In nucleotides, the CDR3 is TGTGCCAGCAGCCAAGCTTTAGCGGGGGGGGAGACCCAGTACTTC.

The chain recombines TRBV10-3 with TRBJ1-3, with TRBD1 matching over 8 bases. Germline V gene sequence: CDR1 ENHRY, CDR2 SYGVKD. The V segment lost 7 bases and the J segment 5 bases; nucleotides outside the gene matches: 10. CDR3 length equals 15 residues. The CDR3 loop is CAINSGTGRRNTIYF. CDR3 DNA: TGTGCCATCAACTCAGGGACAGGACGAAGAAACACCATATATTTT.

The V gene is TRBV2, the J gene TRBJ2-5; D unclear. The germline V gene encodes CDR1 SNHLY and CDR2 FYNNEI. The CDR3 consists of 15 residues. The germline V and J ends were trimmed by 6 bases and 2 bases, with 16 bases remaining between them. This CDR3 is CASRASASVQETQYF. As DNA, the CDR3 is TGTGCCAGCAGAGCAAGCGCCAGTGTACAAGAGACCCAGTACTTC.

The chain joins TRBV29-1 to TRBJ2-7; no clear D gene. V gave up 5 bases and J gave up 3 bases, with 8 bases separating them. Germline CDR1 reads SQVTM; CDR2 reads ANQGSEA. This CDR3 is 11 amino acids long. The DNA for the CDR3 is TGCAGCGTTCTATTTGGCTACGAGCAGTACTTC. Its translation is CSVLFGYEQYF.